This T cell receptor (beta chain) was found in a study of technical replicates of blood from several donors. V was pared by 0 bases and J by 9 bases, with 15 bases between. This CDR3 is built from 15 residues. The germline V gene has CDR1 LGHNA and CDR2 YNFKEQ. TCRdb's copy holds only in-frame clones and misses some; the assay was immunoSEQ multiplex PCR. The data contain some 76,000 clones, 95% to 98% of them singletons. This clonotype was sampled from a human donor in good health. This chain connects TRBV4-2 to TRBJ1-5; weak D call: TRBD1 (5 bases). Sequencing was performed on T cells isolated from PBMCs. In nucleotides, the CDR3 is TGTGCCAGCAGCCAAGATGGGGCTGGTTTGCTGCCCCAGCATTTT. Encoded protein: CASSQDGAGLLPQHF.